One sample yielded the 21 T cell receptor beta chains listed below, sequenced in a study of response to subunit inactivated influenza vaccine. Via MiXCR, TCRdb re-called the RT-PCR reads, giving one row per CDR3 protein. The sample lists under 500,000 distinct CDR3 sequences, around 9.9% occurring once. The sample consisted of PBMCs from blood, taken about 40 days after vaccination. These receptors all come from a man aged 45-60 years who received an inactivated influenza vaccine.

CDR3 sequence reads: CASSHPFAGGLEQYF. The CDR3 DNA is TGTGCCAGCAGTCACCCCTTTGCGGGAGGCCTAGAGCAGTACTTC. This chain links TRBV28 with TRBJ2-7; TRBD2 agrees at 8 bases. Germline CDR1 reads MDHEN; CDR2 reads SYDVKM. This CDR3 has 15 amino acids. V was pared by 5 bases and J by 7 bases, with 13 bases of the junction left unmatched.

Ten or more counts support this clonotype. The chain is built from TRBV20-1 and TRBJ1-1, with 7 bases aligning to TRBD1. This CDR3 has 14 residues. V trimming: 7 bases; J trimming: 0 bases; junction bases outside the gene matches: 8. The germline CDR1 and CDR2 sequences are DFQATT and SNEGSKA (reference sequence). For the CDR3, the DNA is TGCAGTGGCACGACAGGGCCCATGAACACTGAAGCTTTCTTT. It codes for CSGTTGPMNTEAFF.

This chain joins TRBV5-1 and TRBJ2-2; D possibly uses TRBD1 or TRBD2 (5 bases each). Per the germline V gene, CDR1 is SGHRS and CDR2 is YFSETQ. This CDR3 comprises 16 residues. V was pared by 0 bases and J by 0 bases, with 9 bases between. The CDR3 region has the DNA TGCGCCAGCAGCTTGGGGGGGTCCGCGAACACCGGGGAGCTGTTTTTT. Residues: CASSLGGSANTGELFF.

This clonotype was seen only a few times. The V gene is TRBV27, the J gene TRBJ2-3; no definite D call. Germline V gene data show CDR1 as MNHEY and CDR2 as SMNVEV (reference sequence). This CDR3 spans 16 amino acids. V lost 2 bases and J 0 bases, leaving 12 bases between the germline ends. The CDR3 DNA sequence: TGTGCCAGCAGTTTAGTTCGAGCGCTTAGCACAGATACGCAGTATTTT. This sequence encodes CASSLVRALSTDTQYF.

The chain recombines TRBV5-1 with TRBJ2-7; a possible D gene is TRBD2 (7 bases). The V end was cut by 4 bases, the J end by 7 bases, with 18 bases between. Germline V gives CDR1 SGHRS, CDR2 YFSETQ. This CDR3 is built from 14 residues. The CDR3 spells CASSRGAGLTEQYF. The CDR3 DNA reads TGCGCCAGCAGCCGGGGGGCAGGGCTCACGGAGCAGTACTTC.

This clonotype was detected ten times or more. The rearrangement uses TRBV6-5 and TRBJ2-5; the match to TRBD1 covers 7 bases. The trim removed 2 bases at V and 0 bases at J, leaving 6 bases unmatched. The CDR3 consists of 16 residues. The V gene's germline CDR1 is MNHEY and CDR2 SVGAGI. The CDR3 bases are TGTGCCAGCAGTTACAGTCCGACAGGGAACCAAGAGACCCAGTACTTC. Protein product: CASSYSPTGNQETQYF.

This clonotype showed up just a few times. V usage is TRBV28 and J usage is TRBJ1-6; no firm D call. Germline V gene data show CDR1 as MDHEN and CDR2 as SYDVKM. Trimming removed 1 base at V and 0 bases at J, with 13 bases between. There are 18 residues in the CDR3. The CDR3 is CASSLSRGLGSYNSPLHF. The CDR3, as DNA: TGTGCCAGCAGTTTATCTCGGGGTTTGGGCTCCTATAATTCACCCCTCCACTTT.

This chain uses TRBV12-3 or TRBV12-4 with TRBJ1-5; 8 positions match TRBD1. V dropped 6 bases and J dropped 3; count of bases not matched to a gene: 4. The CDR3 sequence is 14 residues long. CDR3 sequence: CASRPTGVNQPQHF. DNA of the CDR3: TGTGCCAGCAGGCCGACAGGGGTCAATCAGCCCCAGCATTTT.

The table lists this clonotype with a few counts. V and J are TRBV7-3 and TRBJ2-2; D not certain. The CDR3 contains 12 residues. Trimming shortened V by 5 bases and J by 8 bases, and 9 bases separated the two germline ends. The germline CDR1 and CDR2 sequences are SGHTA and FQGTGA. In DNA, the CDR3 is TGTGCCAGCAGCCTGGCTGGGGGGGAGCTGTTTTTT. This codes for CASSLAGGELFF.

V usage is TRBV28 and J usage is TRBJ2-3; 10 bases align to TRBD2. CDR1 is MDHEN and CDR2 is SYDVKM in the germline V gene. The length of the CDR3 is 14 residues. The V segment lost 5 bases and the J segment 5 bases; nucleotides outside the gene matches: 4. The CDR3 here is CASSSGGAEDTQYF. In nucleotides, the CDR3 is TGTGCCAGCAGTAGCGGGGGGGCTGAAGATACGCAGTATTTT.

The chain joins TRBV9 to TRBJ2-3; D not resolved. This CDR3 region has 13 residues. V was cut by 0 bases and J by 4 bases, with 6 bases left in between. From germline, CDR1 is SGDLS and CDR2 YYNGEE. Written as DNA, the CDR3 is TGTGCCAGCAGCGTAGTTAGGTCAGATACGCAGTATTTT. It is translated as CASSVVRSDTQYF.

This chain uses TRBV20-1 with TRBJ2-5; 15 nucleotides agree with TRBD2. V was pared by 5 bases and J by 5 bases, with 6 bases of the junction left unmatched. The CDR3 loop spans 15 amino acids. Germline V gene data show CDR1 as DFQATT and CDR2 as SNEGSKA (reference sequence). CDR3 protein: CSASGTSGRRETQYF. In DNA form, the CDR3 reads TGCAGTGCTTCCGGGACTAGCGGGAGGCGGGAGACCCAGTACTTC.

Ten or more counts support this clonotype. CDR3 in DNA: TGTGCCAGCAGTTTAGACCCGGGACTCCACACCGGGGAGCTGTTTTTT. Translated: CASSLDPGLHTGELFF. The chain is built from TRBV12-3 or TRBV12-4 and TRBJ2-2; TRBD2 might be the D (6 bases). This CDR3 region has 16 residues. V was cut by 1 base and J by 3 bases, with 12 bases left in between.

The V and J genes are TRBV28 and TRBJ2-6; the match to TRBD1 covers 8 bases. Trimming took 7 bases from V and 4 from J; bases not matched to a gene: 6. CDR3 length: 15 residues. Germline assignment: CDR1 MDHEN and CDR2 SYDVKM. DNA for the CDR3: TGTGCCAGCACCACAGGGGGTTCGGGGGCCAACGTCCTGACTTTC. Translation: CASTTGGSGANVLTF.

This clonotype was counted a few times. V usage is TRBV29-1 and J usage is TRBJ2-1; 11 positions agree with TRBD2. There are 14 residues in the CDR3. Germline V gives CDR1 SQVTM, CDR2 ANQGSEA. Germline trimming cut 7 bases from V and 10 bases from J; bases unmatched to any gene: 12. The CDR3 loop is CSDEGTSGPEEQFF. The DNA for the CDR3 is TGCAGCGACGAGGGGACTAGCGGCCCGGAGGAGCAGTTCTTC.

The V and J genes are TRBV20-1 and TRBJ2-1; D may be TRBD1 or TRBD2 (5 bases each). The CDR3 covers 13 residues. V lost 3 bases, J lost 7 bases, and 13 bases lay in between. CDR1 DFQATT and CDR2 SNEGSKA come from the germline V gene (reference sequence). The CDR3 sequence is CSASRASKNEQFF. Here the CDR3 DNA reads TGCAGTGCTAGCAGGGCTAGCAAAAATGAGCAGTTCTTC.

This clonotype was seen repeatedly, ten times or more. CDR3 DNA: TGCAGTGCTGGTCAGGGGGCCCACTACGAGCAGTACTTC. Translated, it gives CSAGQGAHYEQYF. The rearrangement joins TRBV20-1 to TRBJ2-7; 8 bases line up with TRBD1. V lost 5 bases and J lost 3; bases outside the gene matches: 6. CDR1 is DFQATT, CDR2 SNEGSKA, per germline (reference sequence). This CDR3 is built from 13 residues.

V gene TRBV5-1 combines with J gene TRBJ1-5, with D hard to call. With 3 bases removed from V and 6 bases from J, the gap between germline ends came to 16 bases. Germline loops: CDR1 SGHRS, CDR2 YFSETQ. The CDR3 sequence is 15 residues long. This CDR3 reads CASSSSGLGGQPQHF. The CDR3 coding sequence is TGCGCCAGCAGCTCCTCGGGTCTTGGAGGTCAGCCCCAGCATTTT.

The chain joins TRBV4-2 to TRBJ2-4; 9 bases match TRBD2. The CDR3 loop spans 18 amino acids. CDR1 LGHNA and CDR2 YNFKEQ come from the germline V gene. V lost 0 bases, J lost 0 bases, and 6 bases stayed unmatched. CDR3 sequence (DNA): TGTGCCAGCAGCCAAGAGCCTAGCGGGGCCCTAGCCAAAAACATTCAGTACTTC. It specifies CASSQEPSGALAKNIQYF.

The J gene is TRBJ2-7, the V gene TRBV12-3 or TRBV12-4; TRBD2 matches at 9 bases. Trimming at V came to 8 bases and at J to 4 bases, leaving 3 bases not matched to a gene. This CDR3 region has 12 residues. Written as DNA, the CDR3 is TGTGCCAGCTATGCGGGGGGGTACGAGCAGTACTTC. Translation: CASYAGGYEQYF.

This clonotype showed up many times. The J gene is TRBJ2-7, the V gene TRBV10-2; D remains ambiguous. The CDR3 loop spans 11 amino acids. Trimming removed 11 bases from V and 2 bases from J, with 10 bases in between. The V gene's germline CDR1 is WSHSY and CDR2 SAAADI. The CDR3 region is CAVGRTYEQYF. The CDR3 region has the DNA TGCGCCGTGGGCAGGACCTACGAGCAGTACTTC.